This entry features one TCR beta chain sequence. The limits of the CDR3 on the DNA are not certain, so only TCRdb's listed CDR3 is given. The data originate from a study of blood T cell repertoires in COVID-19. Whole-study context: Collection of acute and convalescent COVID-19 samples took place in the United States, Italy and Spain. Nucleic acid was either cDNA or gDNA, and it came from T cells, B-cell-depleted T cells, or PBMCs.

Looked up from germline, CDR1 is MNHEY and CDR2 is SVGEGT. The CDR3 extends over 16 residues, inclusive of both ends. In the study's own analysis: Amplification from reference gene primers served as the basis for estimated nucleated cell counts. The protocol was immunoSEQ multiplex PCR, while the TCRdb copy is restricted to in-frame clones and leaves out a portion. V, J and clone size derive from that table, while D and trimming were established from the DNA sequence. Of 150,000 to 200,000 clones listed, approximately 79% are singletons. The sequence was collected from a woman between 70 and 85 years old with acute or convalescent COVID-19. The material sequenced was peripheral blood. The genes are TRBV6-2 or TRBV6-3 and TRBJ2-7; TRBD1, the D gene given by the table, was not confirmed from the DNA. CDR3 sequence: CASSFLAGRSSYEQYF.